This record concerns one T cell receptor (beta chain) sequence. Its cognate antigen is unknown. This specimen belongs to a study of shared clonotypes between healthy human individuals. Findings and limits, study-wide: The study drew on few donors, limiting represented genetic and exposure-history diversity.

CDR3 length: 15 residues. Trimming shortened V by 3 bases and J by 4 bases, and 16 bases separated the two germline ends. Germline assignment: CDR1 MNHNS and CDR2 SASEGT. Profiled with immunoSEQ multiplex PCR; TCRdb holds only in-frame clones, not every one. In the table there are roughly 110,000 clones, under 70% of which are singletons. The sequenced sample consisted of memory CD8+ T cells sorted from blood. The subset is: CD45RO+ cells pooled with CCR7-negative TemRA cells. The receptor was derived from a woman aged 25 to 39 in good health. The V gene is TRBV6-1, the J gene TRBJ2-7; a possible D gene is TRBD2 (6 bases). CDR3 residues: CASSEAGWGGYEQYF. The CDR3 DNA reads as TGTGCCAGCAGTGAGGCGGGATGGGGAGGTTACGAGCAGTACTTC.